Given below is one TCR beta chain in context. Its antigen is unknown. Among the donors, all were healthy bone marrow donors. The CDR3 length is 17 residues. The source of the sample is a study of cytomegalovirus exposure and HLA in healthy donors. Overall study findings and caveats: In a later analysis, TCR beta V- and J-gene trimming was associated with a missense DCLRE1C variant. It was taken for granted in presence/absence analyses that sequencing depth across donors was roughly uniform. The authors later found HLA-associated TCR beta chains more clonally expanded than equally common others.

13 Jbeta primers and 60 Vbeta primers were used for the PCR. TCRdb keeps only in-frame clones here, not all; method: immunoSEQ multiplex PCR. The profile shows over 150,000 clones, approximately 78% of them singletons. The chain has TRBV1 and TRBJ2-7; TRBD2 is taken as the D call from the table, unchecked against the DNA. TRBV1 is a documented pseudogene. The sample was PBMCs. This sequence originates from a girl aged 2-10 years in good health and CMV-seropositive. The CDR3 DNA sequence: TGCACCAGCAGCCGTCCACTAGCGGGAGGGCCTCGGTACGAGCAGTACTTC. Protein product: CTSSRPLAGGPRYEQYF.